This TCR beta chain derives from a study of OX40 agonist ivuxolimab in advanced cancers. The germline V and J ends were trimmed by 0 bases and 4 bases, with 15 bases remaining between them. The CDR3 loop spans 16 amino acids. CDR1 and CDR2 (germline): SGHDT, YYEEEE. Repertoires were generated with immunoSEQ multiplex PCR, while TCRdb's copy carries only in-frame clones and drops some. The sample has some 87,000 clones; about 90% are singletons. Of note for this clone: The antigen is unknown.

Exclusion applied to patients with autoimmune disease history or systemic immunosuppression. General study points: Some nonresponders also had low normalized T-cell clonal expansion.

The input for sequencing was CD4+ or CD8+ T cells sorted from blood, taken in a trial of the OX40 agonist ivuxolimab. The rearrangement links TRBV5-6 to TRBJ2-3, with D possibly TRBD2 on 7 matching bases. The sequence came from an adult with an advanced solid tumor such as melanoma, head and neck, liver or kidney cancer. CDR3 coding DNA: TGTGCCAGCAGCTTGGCGGGAAGGGGGGGGCCAGATACGCAGTATTTT. Translation gives CASSLAGRGGPDTQYF. Based on the CDR3 plus reference TRBV5-6 and TRBJ2-3, the full variable domain is DAGVTQSPTHLIKTRGQQVTLRCSPKSGHDTVSWYQQALGQGPQFIFQYYEEEERQRGNFPDRFSGHQFPNYSSELNVNALLLGDSALYLCASSLAGRGGPDTQYFGPGTRLTVL.